These 2 T cell receptor beta chains were all obtained from the same sample, sequenced in a study of PD-1 blockade in mismatch repair-deficient tumors. Sequencing was performed with immunoSEQ multiplex PCR; in TCRdb, only in-frame clones are kept and a portion is missing. This repertoire shows approximately 130,000 clones, about 88% found once; its top ten account for about 13%. Material: peripheral blood, obtained 44 weeks after starting pembrolizumab. The receptors here all came from an adult with mismatch repair-deficient cancer.

The chain carries TRBV5-6 and TRBJ2-3; no reliable D call. This CDR3 spans 14 amino acids. Trimming removed 0 bases from V and 4 bases from J, with 9 bases in between. The germline CDR1 and CDR2 sequences are SGHDT and YYEEEE. CDR3 protein: CASSLGGNADTQYF. DNA of the CDR3: TGTGCCAGCAGCTTGGGGGGAAACGCAGATACGCAGTATTTT.

CDR3 in amino acids: CASSVTSGPNTGELFF. The CDR3 DNA is TGTGCCAGCAGCGTAACTAGCGGTCCGAACACCGGGGAGCTGTTTTTT. The genes are TRBV13 and TRBJ2-2; 8 bases map to TRBD2. Germline trimming cut 5 bases from V and 0 bases from J; bases unmatched to any gene: 5. The length of the CDR3 is 16 residues. CDR1 and CDR2 (germline): PRHDT, FYEKMQ (reference sequence).